Listed here are 9 T cell receptor beta chains from one sample, sequenced in a study of blood T cell repertoires in COVID-19. Some clones are missing from TCRdb's copy, which holds only in-frame ones; the method was immunoSEQ multiplex PCR. The data contain over 200,000 clones, 88% of them singletons. The specimen was peripheral blood. Receptors originate from a man aged 55 to 70 who had recovered from COVID-19.

This chain uses TRBV5-1 with TRBJ1-2; 7 bases agree with TRBD1. Germline CDR1 is SGHRS and CDR2 is YFSETQ. V dropped 4 bases and J dropped 1; count of bases not matched to a gene: 10. CDR3 length equals 16 residues. The CDR3 loop is CASSQGQSIFNYGYTF. In DNA, the CDR3 is TGCGCCAGCAGCCAGGGACAGAGTATTTTTAACTATGGCTACACCTTC.

The V gene is TRBV7-2, the J gene TRBJ2-5, with D hard to call. The germline CDR1 and CDR2 sequences are SGHTA and FQGNSA. This CDR3 has 15 residues. V was pared by 1 base and J by 1 base, with 10 bases between. The CDR3 reads CASSLVFGRQETQYF. DNA of the CDR3: TGTGCCAGCAGCTTAGTGTTCGGTCGCCAAGAGACCCAGTACTTC. Supplemented by reference TRBV7-2 and TRBJ2-5, the full variable domain reads GAGVSQSPSNKVTEKGKDVELRCDPISGHTALYWYRQSLGQGLEFLIYFQGNSAPDKSGLPSDRFSAERTGGSVSTLTIQRTQQEDSAVYLCASSLVFGRQETQYFGPGTRLLVL.

The rearrangement uses TRBV7-8 and TRBJ2-1; 9 positions agree with TRBD2. CDR1 is SGHVS and CDR2 is FQNEAQ in the germline V gene. The CDR3 has 16 amino acids. V shed 1 base and J 9 bases; nucleotides not matched to a gene: 10. The CDR3: CASSLVSAGGPIEQFF. As DNA, the CDR3 is TGTGCCAGCAGCTTAGTTTCCGCGGGGGGGCCAATTGAGCAGTTCTTC.

The J gene is TRBJ2-7, the V gene TRBV9, with 7 bases that match TRBD2. The germline CDR1 and CDR2 sequences are SGDLS and YYNGEE. The CDR3 totals 14 residues. J was trimmed by 1 base and V by 1 base; bases with no gene match: 2. CDR3 coding DNA: TGTGCCAGCAGCGTACTAGCGGAATCCTACGAGCAGTACTTC. Translated: CASSVLAESYEQYF.

The rearrangement links TRBV7-9 to TRBJ2-7, with unresolved D. The CDR3 extends over 14 amino acids. Per the germline V gene, CDR1 is SEHNR and CDR2 is FQNEAQ (reference sequence). V lost 5 bases, J lost 5 bases, and 16 bases lay in between. DNA for the CDR3: TGTGCCAGCAGCATCGACCCCTATCGGGACGAGCAGTACTTC. Residues: CASSIDPYRDEQYF.

The rearrangement uses TRBV5-1 and TRBJ1-2, with D unresolved. V dropped 1 base and J dropped 3 bases, with 7 bases sitting between them. CDR3 size: 13 residues. Germline V gene sequence: CDR1 SGHRS, CDR2 YFSETQ. CDR3 coding DNA: TGCGCCAGCAGCTTGTCGGCGGACTATGGCTACACCTTC. Its protein product is CASSLSADYGYTF.

The chain uses TRBV18 and TRBJ2-3; 9 bases fit TRBD2. This CDR3 comprises 15 residues. CDR1 is KGHSH and CDR2 is LQKENI in the germline V gene. J was trimmed by 5 bases and V by 4 bases; bases with no gene match: 7. The CDR3 sequence: CASSRSGGSGDTQYF. The CDR3 DNA reads TGTGCCAGCTCACGGAGCGGGGGGAGCGGAGATACGCAGTATTTT.

This clone was seen just once. The J gene is TRBJ1-2, the V gene TRBV19; D is unclear. The CDR3 length is 15 residues. The V and J ends lost 3 bases and 3 bases respectively, with 14 bases between them. Germline-derived CDR1 and CDR2 are LNHDA and SQIVND (reference sequence). CDR3 bases: TGTGCCAGTAGTATCACCGGGTCGGCTGACTATGGCTACACCTTC. Translating it yields CASSITGSADYGYTF.

This sequence joins TRBV5-6 and TRBJ2-7; 12 bases align to TRBD1. Trimming cost V 4 bases and J 6 bases; bases outside gene matches: 11. This CDR3 region has 16 residues. CDR1 SGHDT and CDR2 YYEEEE come from the germline V gene. As DNA, the CDR3 is TGTGCCAGCAGCGGAACCCCGGGACAGGGGGCTAGCGAGCAGTACTTC. Translating gives CASSGTPGQGASEQYF.